Each of the 21 T cell receptor beta chains below was sequenced from the same sample in a study of T cell clusters in autoimmune cytopenias. Each sample's input was 250 ng genomic DNA, roughly 40,000 genome equivalents. Multiplex touch-down PCR amplified TRB using TRB-A and TRB-B pools in one tube. TCRdb reworked the multiplex PCR reads into one entry per CDR3 protein, no DNA. The sample totals some 6,000 distinct CDR3 sequences; its top ten clones hold about 3%. These records were also assigned to another study, of T cell repertoires in aging, cancer and after chemotherapy.

Sequenced sample: peripheral blood. Receptors were obtained from a human donor in good health.

Considering frequency, this clonotype is medium-sized. J is TRBJ1-4 and V is TRBV7-6; TCRdb reports TRBD1, a call that lacks DNA to check it against. The CDR3 extends over 14 amino acids. Germline V CDR1 and CDR2: SGHVS, FNYEAQ. The chain's CDR3 is CASSWVQGGEKLFF.

The rearrangement joins TRBV6-4 to TRBJ2-2; TCRdb indicates TRBD1, and absent DNA this call remains unverified. The germline V gene has CDR1 MRHNA and CDR2 SNTAGT. The CDR3 loop spans 15 amino acids. CDR3 loop: CASSDRGRGTGELFF.

This clonotype registers medium-sized by frequency. V is TRBV6-1 and J is TRBJ2-1. Germline CDR1 MNHNS, CDR2 SASEGT. The CDR3 is 13 residues long. CDR3 in amino acids: CASSESTESRQFF.

Its frequency marks this clonotype as medium-sized. This chain links TRBV5-4 with TRBJ2-1; no DNA is available, so the TRBD1 call from TCRdb remains unchecked. This CDR3 region has 15 residues. Looked up from germline, CDR1 is SGHNT and CDR2 is YYREEE (reference sequence). CDR3 sequence reads: CASSQEVKGVDEQFF.

The chain couples TRBV5-1 to TRBJ2-1; TCRdb's D call, TRBD2, is unchecked because there is no DNA. Germline CDR1 reads SGHRS; CDR2 reads YFSETQ. CDR3 length: 17 residues. CDR3: CARSLVSPPPWGYEQFF.

Considering frequency, this clonotype is medium-sized. J is TRBJ2-1 and V is TRBV18; TCRdb proposes TRBD2, but this gene call is untestable without DNA. The CDR3 has 16 residues. The germline V gene has CDR1 KGHSH and CDR2 LQKENI. CDR3 sequence: CASSLGASGTYNEQFF.

This clonotype is classed as medium-sized by frequency. The rearrangement joins TRBV11-3 to TRBJ2-5; TCRdb's assignment of TRBD1 cannot be checked, as there is no DNA. Looked up from germline, CDR1 is SGHNT and CDR2 is YENEEA. The CDR3 consists of 16 residues. This CDR3 reads CASSNTGRSPRGTQYF.

This clonotype is labeled medium-sized based on frequency. The chain employs TRBV5-4 and TRBJ2-7; TCRdb's D gene call, TRBD2, goes unchecked for lack of DNA. The V gene's germline CDR1 is SGHNT and CDR2 YYREEE (reference sequence). CDR3 length equals 14 residues. CDR3 region: CASSGPGTSYEQYF.

Its frequency marks this clonotype as medium-sized. This chain joins TRBV19 and TRBJ2-1. The germline gives CDR1 LNHDA, CDR2 SQIVND (reference sequence). The length of the CDR3 is 14 residues. This chain's CDR3 is CASTLASSYNEQFF.

This chain connects TRBV5-1 to TRBJ2-3; TCRdb gives TRBD1 as the D gene, but with no DNA this cannot be confirmed. This CDR3 comprises 15 residues. Looked up from germline, CDR1 is SGHRS and CDR2 is YFSETQ. This chain's CDR3 is CASSLGGTSSDTQYF.

The genes are TRBV18 and TRBJ1-4. The CDR3 totals 15 residues. From germline, CDR1 is KGHSH and CDR2 LQKENI. The CDR3: CASSPSGRGDEKLFF. Using reference TRBV18 and TRBJ1-4 for the parts outside the CDR3, the full variable domain is NAGVMQNPRHLVRRRGQEARLRCSPMKGHSHVYWYRQLPEEGLKFMVYLQKENIIDESGMPKERFSAEFPKEGPSILRIQQVVRGDSAAYFCASSPSGRGDEKLFFGSGTQLSVL.

J is TRBJ1-6 and V is TRBV18; lacking DNA, the TRBD1 call made by TCRdb goes unchecked. Germline loops: CDR1 KGHSH, CDR2 LQKENI. There are 15 residues in the CDR3. This chain's CDR3 is CASSPLGQEYSPLHF.

This chain connects TRBV15 to TRBJ1-5; TCRdb's D call of TRBD1 is untestable without DNA. This CDR3 region has 14 residues. The germline CDR1 and CDR2 sequences are LNHNV and YYDKDF (reference sequence). This chain's CDR3 is CATSPMGPNQPQHF.

This chain links TRBV5-1 with TRBJ2-7; the TCRdb call, TRBD1, lacks DNA for checking. Germline V lookup: CDR1 SGHRS, CDR2 YFSETQ. This CDR3 has 16 amino acids. The CDR3 here is CASSLEGGTASYEQYF.

This clonotype is medium-sized (0.01 to 0.1%) by frequency. The rearrangement joins TRBV5-4 to TRBJ2-7. The CDR3 sequence is 11 residues long. Germline assignment: CDR1 SGHNT and CDR2 YYREEE (reference sequence). The CDR3 reads CASSFRSEQYF.

V usage is TRBV20-1 and J usage is TRBJ2-2; TCRdb's D call of TRBD2 is untestable without DNA. Looked up from germline, CDR1 is DFQATT and CDR2 is SNEGSKA (reference sequence). This CDR3 contains 12 residues. The CDR3 spells CSALRAAGELFF.

J is TRBJ1-5 and V is TRBV7-9; checking the TCRdb D call of TRBD1 is not possible without DNA. Germline assignment: CDR1 SEHNR and CDR2 FQNEAQ (reference sequence). This CDR3 has 14 amino acids. The CDR3 loop is CASSLAGGGQPQHF.

This clonotype is identified as medium-sized from frequency. This chain connects TRBV5-6 to TRBJ2-1; TCRdb returns TRBD2, unconfirmable since there is no DNA. CDR3 size: 15 residues. The V gene's germline CDR1 is SGHDT and CDR2 YYEEEE. This CDR3 is CASRAGGGSYNEQFF.

In terms of frequency, this clonotype is medium-sized. The genes are TRBV5-4 and TRBJ2-3; TCRdb gives TRBD1 as the D gene, but with no DNA this cannot be confirmed. CDR1 is SGHNT, CDR2 YYREEE, per germline (reference sequence). The length of the CDR3 is 15 residues. This chain's CDR3 is CASSHRRGAVDTQYF.

Judged by frequency, this clonotype is medium-sized. This chain joins TRBV27 and TRBJ2-6. Germline CDR1 MNHEY, CDR2 SMNVEV (reference sequence). This CDR3 is built from 14 residues. CDR3 sequence: CASSRTSGANVLTF.

This clonotype registers medium-sized by frequency. The rearrangement uses TRBV19 and TRBJ2-5; TCRdb indicates TRBD2, and absent DNA this call remains unverified. There are 17 residues in the CDR3. Germline CDR1 is LNHDA and CDR2 is SQIVND (reference sequence). The CDR3 region is CASSIVAVALSSGTQYF.